A single sample gave rise to the 30 T cell receptor beta chains below, sequenced in a study of shared clonotypes between healthy human individuals. The data were produced by immunoSEQ multiplex PCR, yet TCRdb's version contains in-frame clones alone and is incomplete. The sample holds about 1.1 million clones, 60% to 85% seen once. The material sequenced was memory CD4+ T cells from PBMCs. Noted subset: CD45RA-negative fraction. The receptors shown here come from a man younger than 30 in good health. Some clones in this sample may be carry-over from other donors' samples.

This clone has only one observation. V gene TRBV2 combines with J gene TRBJ1-2, with TRBD1 matching over 9 bases. The CDR3 totals 14 residues. J was trimmed by 6 bases and V by 7 bases; bases with no gene match: 9. The V gene's germline CDR1 is SNHLY and CDR2 FYNNEI. DNA of the CDR3: TGTGCCAGCAACAATAGGGACAGGGACCATGGCTACACCTTC. As protein: CASNNRDRDHGYTF. Filled out from reference TRBV2 and TRBJ1-2, the complete variable domain reads EPEVTQTPSHQVTQMGQEVILRCVPISNHLYFYWYRQILGQKVEFLVSFYNNEISEKSEIFDDQFSVERPDGSNFTLKIRSTKLEDSAMYFCASNNRDRDHGYTFGSGTRLTVV.

V usage is TRBV5-6 and J usage is TRBJ1-1, with TRBD1 matching over 8 bases. The germline CDR1 and CDR2 sequences are SGHDT and YYEEEE. CDR3 size: 16 residues. The trim removed 1 base at V and 5 bases at J, leaving 10 bases unmatched. The CDR3 nucleotides read TGTGCCAGCAGCTTGAGGCAGGGGGCGATAAGGACTGAAGCTTTCTTT. It codes for CASSLRQGAIRTEAFF.

This sequence joins TRBV7-9 and TRBJ2-3, with TRBD1 identical over 9 bases. This CDR3 comprises 16 residues. Trimming took 5 bases from V and 0 from J; bases not matched to a gene: 6. CDR1 and CDR2 from the germline V gene are SEHNR and FQNEAQ (reference sequence). CDR3 residues: CASSTRTGVSTDTQYF. CDR3 in DNA: TGTGCCAGCAGCACCCGGACAGGGGTTAGCACAGATACGCAGTATTTT.

As for this clone: This probably arose from a read error, given a far larger clone one base away. J is TRBJ2-1 and V is TRBV30, with D perhaps matching TRBD1 or TRBD2 (5 bases each). CDR1 and CDR2 (germline): GTSNPN, SVGIG (reference sequence). V was shortened by 2 bases and J by 4 bases, with 12 bases between the two germline ends. The CDR3 loop spans 14 amino acids. CDR3 sequence reads: CAWSWGIPYNEQFF. In DNA form, the CDR3 reads TGTGCCTGGAGTTGGGGGATCCCTTACAATGAGCAGTTCTTC.

The genes are TRBV28 and TRBJ2-7, with D possibly TRBD2 on 5 matching bases. The length of the CDR3 is 12 residues. The ends were cut back, 8 bases at V and 5 bases at J, with 13 bases in the middle. CDR1 is MDHEN and CDR2 is SYDVKM in the germline V gene. CDR3 nucleotide sequence: TGTGCCAGCGACTCGGGCGGGCACGAGCAGTACTTC. Protein product: CASDSGGHEQYF.

The chain carries TRBV7-2 and TRBJ2-5, with D tentatively TRBD1 (6 bases). From germline, CDR1 is SGHTA and CDR2 FQGNSA. V lost 5 bases to trimming and J lost 9 bases, with 13 bases between them. CDR3 length equals 12 residues. The chain's CDR3 is CASSQTGQAQYF. CDR3 nucleotide sequence: TGTGCCAGCAGCCAGACAGGTCAGGCCCAGTACTTC.

Only a few counts were recorded for this clone. Other DNA sequences in this specimen translate into the identical CDR3. The rearrangement links TRBV28 to TRBJ2-5; D not certain. V lost 2 bases, J lost 5 bases, and 3 bases lay in between. The CDR3 loop spans 11 amino acids. Germline V gives CDR1 MDHEN, CDR2 SYDVKM. The CDR3 here is CASSLSETQYF. Here the CDR3 DNA reads TGTGCCAGCAGTTTAAGTGAGACCCAGTACTTC.

The chain is built from TRBV11-3 and TRBJ2-1; D remains ambiguous. V lost 5 bases and J 5 bases, leaving 4 bases between the germline ends. Per germline, CDR1 SGHNT and CDR2 YENEEA. This CDR3 spans 11 amino acids. This chain's CDR3 is CASSEHNEQFF. CDR3 bases: TGTGCCAGCAGCGAACACAATGAGCAGTTCTTC.

The V and J genes are TRBV5-4 and TRBJ2-7; D not certain. The CDR3 runs to 13 residues. V lost 0 bases to trimming and J lost 6 bases, with 10 bases between them. The germline V gene has CDR1 SGHNT and CDR2 YYREEE (reference sequence). As DNA, the CDR3 is TGTGCCAGCAGCTTGGACTCGACTTCCGAGCAGTACTTC. Its protein product is CASSLDSTSEQYF.

This chain joins TRBV27 and TRBJ2-3; TRBD2 might be the D (6 bases). Germline V gene data show CDR1 as MNHEY and CDR2 as SMNVEV (reference sequence). The CDR3 extends over 14 amino acids. Deletions cut 6 bases from V and 4 bases from J, with 14 bases between. Here the CDR3 reads CASRAQGGADTQYF. CDR3 coding DNA: TGTGCCAGCAGGGCGCAGGGAGGCGCAGATACGCAGTATTTT.

The chain combines TRBV6-1 with TRBJ2-1; 8 bases align to TRBD2. The V gene end was trimmed by 8 bases and the J gene end by 3 bases; junction bases not matched to a gene: 0. The CDR3 is made up of 12 amino acids. Germline loops: CDR1 MNHNS, CDR2 SASEGT. The CDR3: CASGTSYNEQFF. Here the CDR3 DNA reads TGTGCCAGCGGGACTAGCTACAATGAGCAGTTCTTC.

On this clone itself: Other DNA variants within this sample encode the same CDR3. The genes are TRBV5-1 and TRBJ2-5; weak D call: TRBD1 (5 bases). The CDR3 covers 13 residues. Per the germline V gene, CDR1 is SGHRS and CDR2 is YFSETQ. V lost 4 bases and J 4 bases, leaving 11 bases between the germline ends. The CDR3: CASSTDRAETQYF. The CDR3 coding sequence is TGCGCCAGCAGCACCGACAGAGCAGAGACCCAGTACTTC.

The chain combines TRBV7-3 with TRBJ2-7; D is undetermined. Trimming removed 2 bases at V and 5 bases at J, with 13 bases between. The CDR3 is 14 residues long. Germline V gene data show CDR1 as SGHTA and CDR2 as FQGTGA. Here the CDR3 reads CASSLLGVINEQYF. The CDR3 nucleotides are TGTGCCAGCAGCTTATTAGGAGTCATCAACGAGCAGTACTTC.

The chain has TRBV9 and TRBJ1-4, with TRBD1 matching over 10 bases. The CDR3 runs 14 residues. The V and J ends lost 4 bases and 8 bases, in that order; junction bases with no gene match: 5. The germline V gene has CDR1 SGDLS and CDR2 YYNGEE. The CDR3 region has the DNA TGTGCCAGCAGCCCGGGACAGGGGTACGAAAAACTGTTTTTT. This gives the protein CASSPGQGYEKLFF.

J is TRBJ2-7 and V is TRBV11-2; 8 nucleotides line up with TRBD1. From germline, CDR1 is SGHAT and CDR2 FQNNGV. The V and J ends lost 4 bases and 3 bases, in that order; junction bases with no gene match: 8. The CDR3 is 15 amino acids. CDR3 in DNA: TGTGCCAGCAGCTCCCCGGACAGGGAAATCTACGAGCAGTACTTC. Translated: CASSSPDREIYEQYF.

The chain has TRBV30 and TRBJ1-1; 7 positions agree with TRBD1. The junction had 5 bases not matched to a gene; V was cut back by 4 bases and J by 3 bases. The CDR3 is 13 residues long. Germline V gene sequence: CDR1 GTSNPN, CDR2 SVGIG (reference sequence). The CDR3 loop reads CAWTRGQDTEAFF. CDR3 nucleotides: TGTGCCTGGACCCGTGGACAGGACACTGAAGCTTTCTTT.

About this clone: A read error may produce the germline difference seen at one junction end. V is TRBV30 and J is TRBJ1-2; no clear D gene. CDR3 length equals 12 residues. Germline V gives CDR1 GTSNPN, CDR2 SVGIG (reference sequence). CDR3 sequence: CACPDAAGWTAF. The CDR3 DNA follows: TGTGCCTGCCCTGACGCAGCCGGGTGGACGGCCTTC.

As for this clone: Likely a read error: the CDR3 ends without its conserved phenylalanine or tryptophan. This chain links TRBV4-2 with TRBJ2-6, with D maybe TRBD1 (6 bases). Trimming took 0 bases from V and 1 from J, leaving 7 bases between them. The germline gives CDR1 LGHNA, CDR2 YNFKEQ. The CDR3 runs 16 residues. Here the CDR3 reads CASSQDRGSGANVLTS. The CDR3 region has the DNA TGTGCCAGCAGCCAAGACAGGGGATCTGGGGCCAACGTCCTGACTTCC.

The chain couples TRBV5-1 to TRBJ1-1; D is uncertain. Per germline, CDR1 SGHRS and CDR2 YFSETQ. Trimming shortened V by 4 bases and J by 0 bases, and 13 bases separated the two germline ends. The CDR3 contains 15 residues. CDR3 nucleotides: TGCGCCAGCAGCCCCAAAGCGGGGATGAACACTGAAGCTTTCTTT. As protein: CASSPKAGMNTEAFF.

The J gene is TRBJ1-1, the V gene TRBV6-6, with unresolved D. The CDR3 runs 14 residues. V lost 5 bases and J 5 bases, leaving 15 bases between the germline ends. CDR1 and CDR2 (germline): MNHNY, SVGAGI (reference sequence). The CDR3 loop reads CASSRGPTGTEAFF. In DNA, the CDR3 is TGTGCCAGCAGTCGAGGACCCACGGGGACTGAAGCTTTCTTT.

The J gene is TRBJ2-7, the V gene TRBV5-1; the D gene is possibly TRBD2 (6 bases). The CDR3 length is 12 residues. The germline CDR1 and CDR2 sequences are SGHRS and YFSETQ. Trimming removed 9 bases at V and 6 bases at J, with 16 bases between. The CDR3 sequence: CATSLMGGEQYF. The CDR3 coding sequence is TGCGCCACTTCCCTTATGGGGGGCGAGCAGTACTTC.

The count of this clone is one. J is TRBJ1-5 and V is TRBV7-8; TRBD1 aligns across 8 bases. The V and J ends lost 5 bases and 6 bases, in that order; junction bases with no gene match: 6. From germline, CDR1 is SGHVS and CDR2 FQNEAQ. This CDR3 has 14 amino acids. CDR3 sequence reads: CASSLDRGSQPQHF. Written as DNA, the CDR3 is TGTGCCAGCAGCCTAGACAGGGGAAGTCAGCCCCAGCATTTT.

The V and J genes are TRBV5-1 and TRBJ1-2, with D unresolved. Germline V lookup: CDR1 SGHRS, CDR2 YFSETQ. V was cut by 0 bases and J by 3 bases, with 15 bases left in between. This CDR3 is 16 amino acids long. CDR3 loop: CASSLGLTPLDYGYTF. In nucleotides, the CDR3 is TGCGCCAGCAGCTTGGGCCTTACCCCCCTAGACTATGGCTACACCTTC.

This clone was observed a handful of times. This chain joins TRBV2 and TRBJ1-2; D is undetermined. V lost 1 base, J lost 8 bases, and 11 bases lay in between. This CDR3 has 13 residues. Germline loops: CDR1 SNHLY, CDR2 FYNNEI. The CDR3 region has the DNA TGTGCCAGCAGTGAAGGGGTAGTCGCCGGCTACACCTTC. Protein: CASSEGVVAGYTF.

The rearrangement joins TRBV27 to TRBJ1-2; TRBD1 agrees at 7 bases. Germline V gene data show CDR1 as MNHEY and CDR2 as SMNVEV (reference sequence). The V gene end was trimmed by 4 bases and the J gene end by 4 bases; junction bases not matched to a gene: 15. The CDR3 is made up of 17 amino acids. CDR3: CASSSKATGALIYGYTF. The CDR3 DNA sequence: TGTGCCAGCAGTTCGAAGGCAACAGGGGCGCTGATCTATGGCTACACCTTC.

This clone was counted a single time. CDR3 nucleotide sequence: TGTGCCAGCAGTTCGGCTAGCGGGAGGGCCGGGTTTGGAAACATTCAGTACTTC. Protein product: CASSSASGRAGFGNIQYF. This sequence joins TRBV28 and TRBJ2-4; 12 positions agree with TRBD2. The CDR3 extends over 18 amino acids. Germline V gene data show CDR1 as MDHEN and CDR2 as SYDVKM. V lost 4 bases to trimming and J lost 6 bases; unmatched junction nucleotides: 13.

The CDR3 here is CASSLGQGAYTETQYF. CDR3 nucleotides: TGTGCCAGCAGCTTGGGGCAGGGGGCGTATACAGAGACCCAGTACTTC. The rearrangement uses TRBV5-5 and TRBJ2-5, with 8 positions matching TRBD1. This CDR3 is 16 amino acids long. Germline assignment: CDR1 SGHKS and CDR2 YYEKEE (reference sequence). J gave up 4 bases and V 0 bases, and 8 bases lay outside the gene matches. The full variable domain, with the rest looked up from reference TRBV5-5 and TRBJ2-5, is DAGVTQSPTHLIKTRGQQVTLRCSPISGHKSVSWYQQVLGQGPQFIFQYYEKEERGRGNFPDRFSARQFPNYSSELNVNALLLGDSALYLCASSLGQGAYTETQYFGPGTRLLVL.

The V and J genes are TRBV20-1 and TRBJ2-7; no clear D gene. The germline CDR1 and CDR2 sequences are DFQATT and SNEGSKA (reference sequence). The CDR3 totals 10 residues. Trimming stripped 5 bases from V and 3 bases from J, with 5 bases between. CDR3 sequence (DNA): TGCAGTGCTGCCAACTACGAGCAGTACTTC. Translation: CSAANYEQYF.

The V call is TRBV6-1, the J call TRBJ2-7, with 7 bases lining up with TRBD1. The germline V gene has CDR1 MNHNS and CDR2 SASEGT. The CDR3 is 14 amino acids. Losses at the gene ends were 6 bases for V and 4 bases for J; bases not matched to a gene: 9. Here the CDR3 DNA reads TGTGCCAGCAGCTACGACAGGGTTTATTACGAGCAGTACTTC. It specifies CASSYDRVYYEQYF.

A few counts support this clone. The chain is built from TRBV19 and TRBJ2-3; 8 nucleotides match TRBD1. V dropped 6 bases and J dropped 6; count of bases not matched to a gene: 8. The CDR3 spans 14 residues. Germline CDR1 is LNHDA and CDR2 is SQIVND (reference sequence). The DNA of the CDR3 is TGTGCCAGTAGAAGGGACAGGCTCTCCGATACGCAGTATTTT. Its protein product is CASRRDRLSDTQYF. Using reference TRBV19 and TRBJ2-3 for the parts outside the CDR3, the full variable domain is DGGITQSPKYLFRKEGQNVTLSCEQNLNHDAMYWYRQDPGQGLRLIYYSQIVNDFQKGDIAEGYSVSREKKESFPLTVTSAQKNPTAFYLCASRRDRLSDTQYFGPGTRLTVL.